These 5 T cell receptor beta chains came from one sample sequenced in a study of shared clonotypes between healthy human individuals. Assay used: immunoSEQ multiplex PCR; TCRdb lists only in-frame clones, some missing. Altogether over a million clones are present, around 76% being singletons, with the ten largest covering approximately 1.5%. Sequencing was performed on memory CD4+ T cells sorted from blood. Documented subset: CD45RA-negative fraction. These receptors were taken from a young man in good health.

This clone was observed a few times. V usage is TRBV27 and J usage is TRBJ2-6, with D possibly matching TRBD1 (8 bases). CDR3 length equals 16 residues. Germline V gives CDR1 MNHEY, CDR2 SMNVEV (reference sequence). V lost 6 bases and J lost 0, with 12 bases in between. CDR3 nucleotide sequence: TGTGCCAGCAGATACAGGGGGGGCTCTGGGGCCAACGTCCTGACTTTC. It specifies CASRYRGGSGANVLTF.

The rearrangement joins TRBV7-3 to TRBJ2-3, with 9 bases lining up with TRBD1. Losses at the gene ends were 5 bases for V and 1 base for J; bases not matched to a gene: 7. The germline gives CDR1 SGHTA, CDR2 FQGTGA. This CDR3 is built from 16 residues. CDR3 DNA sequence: TGTGCCAGCAGCCCTGCTGGGACAGGGCGCACAGATACGCAGTATTTT. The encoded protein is CASSPAGTGRTDTQYF.

The CDR3 reads CASSPIRQGTEAFF. The CDR3 DNA reads TGTGCCAGCTCACCGATCAGACAGGGGACTGAAGCTTTCTTT. The chain is built from TRBV18 and TRBJ1-1, with 8 bases that match TRBD1. Germline V CDR1 and CDR2: KGHSH, LQKENI. V was pared by 3 bases and J by 5 bases, with 5 bases of the junction left unmatched. The CDR3 totals 14 residues.

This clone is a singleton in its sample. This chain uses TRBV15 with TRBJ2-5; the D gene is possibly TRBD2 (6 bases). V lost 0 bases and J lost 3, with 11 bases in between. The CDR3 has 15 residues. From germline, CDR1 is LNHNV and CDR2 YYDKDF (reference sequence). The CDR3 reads CATSRDRGSEETQYF. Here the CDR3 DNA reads TGTGCCACCAGCAGAGATCGGGGGAGCGAAGAGACCCAGTACTTC.

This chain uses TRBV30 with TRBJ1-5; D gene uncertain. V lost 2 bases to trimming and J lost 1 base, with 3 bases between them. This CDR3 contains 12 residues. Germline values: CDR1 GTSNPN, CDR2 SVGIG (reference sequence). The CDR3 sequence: CAWSMSNQPQHF. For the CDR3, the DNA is TGTGCCTGGAGTATGAGCAATCAGCCCCAGCATTTT.